This is a list of T cell receptor beta chains from one sample in a study of blood T cell repertoires in COVID-19. TCRdb's copy holds only in-frame clones and misses some; the assay was immunoSEQ multiplex PCR. The data contain tens of thousands of clones, around 74% of them singletons. The sample taken for sequencing was peripheral blood. Receptor source: an elderly woman with active or convalescent COVID-19. Both conserved end residues are part of each CDR3. D genes are given only for firm matches. Clone size appears in some rows only: once, few, many, or a class for an expanded clone.

v_gene	abundance	j_gene	d_gene	CDR3aa	CDR3nt
TRBV4-3	few	TRBJ2-7	TRBD1	CASSSDRDRNEQYF	TGCGCCAGCAGCTCGGACAGGGATCGGAACGAGCAGTACTTC
TRBV24-1	.	TRBJ2-3	.	CATSDNSGRWTDTQYF	TGTGCCACCAGTGATAATTCGGGGAGGTGGACAGATACGCAGTATTTT
TRBV3-1/TRBV3-2	.	TRBJ1-3	TRBD1	CASSSRDRGRAGNTIYF	TGTGCCAGCAGCAGCCGGGACAGGGGGCGCGCTGGAAACACCATATATTTT
TRBV7-2	.	TRBJ2-1	TRBD1	CASSLATGDLFF	TGTGCCAGCAGCTTGGCGACAGGGGACCTGTTCTTC
TRBV6-2/TRBV6-3	.	TRBJ1-1	.	CASRPQGNTEAFF	TGTGCCAGCAGGCCTCAGGGGAACACTGAAGCTTTCTTT
TRBV7-9	.	TRBJ1-1	TRBD1	CASSSRDRDLDTEAFF	TGTGCCAGCAGCTCCCGGGACAGGGACTTGGACACTGAAGCTTTCTTT
TRBV5-4	.	TRBJ2-3	TRBD2	CASSLALAGSTDTQYF	TGTGCCAGCAGCTTGGCACTAGCGGGGAGCACAGATACGCAGTATTTT
TRBV7-8	few	TRBJ2-2	.	CASSLVSRANTGELFF	TGTGCCAGCAGCTTAGTATCCCGCGCGAACACCGGGGAGCTGTTTTTT
TRBV24-1	.	TRBJ2-1	.	CATSDFTGGSNEQFF	TGTGCCACCAGTGATTTCACGGGTGGGTCCAATGAGCAGTTCTTC
TRBV14	.	TRBJ2-2	TRBD2	CASNTGGSVGELFF	TGTGCCAGCAATACTGGCGGGAGTGTCGGGGAGCTGTTTTTT
TRBV10-3	.	TRBJ2-1	TRBD1	CAIRDREYNNEQFF	TGTGCCATCAGAGACAGGGAGTATAACAATGAGCAGTTCTTC
TRBV5-5	once	TRBJ1-4	.	CASSLSQGRANEKLFF	TGTGCCAGCAGCTTGTCCCAGGGTCGGGCTAATGAAAAACTGTTTTTT
TRBV4-3	.	TRBJ2-3	TRBD2	CASSPVPPGGGTSTDTQYF	TGCGCCAGCAGCCCGGTCCCCCCCGGGGGGGGAACTAGCACAGATACGCAGTATTTT
TRBV18	.	TRBJ2-7	.	CASSPPQGSSYEQYF	TGTGCCAGCTCACCACCGCAGGGGTCCTCCTACGAGCAGTACTTC
TRBV6-5	.	TRBJ2-1	.	CASSRKQVTYNEQFF	TGTGCCAGCAGCAGGAAACAGGTTACCTACAATGAGCAGTTCTTC
TRBV5-6	.	TRBJ2-1	TRBD2	CASSRPGTSGTPSYNEQFF	TGTGCCAGCAGCCGTCCCGGGACTAGCGGGACTCCTTCCTACAATGAGCAGTTCTTC